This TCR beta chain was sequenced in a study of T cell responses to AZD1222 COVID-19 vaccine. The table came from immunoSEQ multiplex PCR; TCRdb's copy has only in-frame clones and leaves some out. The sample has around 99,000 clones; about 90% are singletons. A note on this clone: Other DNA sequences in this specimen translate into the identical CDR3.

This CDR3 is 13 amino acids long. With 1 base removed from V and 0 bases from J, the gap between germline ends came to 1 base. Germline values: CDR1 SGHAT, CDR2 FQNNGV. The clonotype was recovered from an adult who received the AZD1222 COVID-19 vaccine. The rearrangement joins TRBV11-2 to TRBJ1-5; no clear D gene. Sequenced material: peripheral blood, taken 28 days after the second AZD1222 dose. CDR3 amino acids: CASSLGSNQPQHF. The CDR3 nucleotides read TGTGCCAGCAGCTTAGGTAGCAATCAGCCCCAGCATTTT.